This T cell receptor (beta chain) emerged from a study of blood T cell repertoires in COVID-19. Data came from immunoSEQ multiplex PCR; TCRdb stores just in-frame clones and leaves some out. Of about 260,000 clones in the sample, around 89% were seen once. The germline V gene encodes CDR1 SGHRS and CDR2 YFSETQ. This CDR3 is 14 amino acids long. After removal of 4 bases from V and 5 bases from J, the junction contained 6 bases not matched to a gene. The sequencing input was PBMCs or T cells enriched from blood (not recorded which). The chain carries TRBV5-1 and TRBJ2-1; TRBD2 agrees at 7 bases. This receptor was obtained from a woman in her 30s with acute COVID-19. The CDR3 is CASSPGTMNNEQFF. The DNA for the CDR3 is TGCGCCAGCAGCCCCGGGACTATGAACAATGAGCAGTTCTTC.